The subject of this entry is one TCR beta chain. A much larger clone differs from this one at a single base, so this may be a read error. This sample's RNA came from whole unsorted tissue. Distant lung tissue was collected more than 3 cm away from the tumor edge. Chemotherapy-naive patients with new lung cancer underwent thoracic surgery in China, August–late 2014. The CDR3 is 20 residues long. Germline lookup yields CDR1 SGHRS and CDR2 YFSETQ. The V gene end was trimmed by 2 bases and the J gene end by 6 bases; junction bases not matched to a gene: 18. The data belong to a study of tumor and adjacent non-tumor tissue in lung cancer. The library came from three nested PCR rounds adapted from ARM-PCR protocols. TCRdb redid the calling of the multiplex PCR reads with MiXCR, one entry per CDR3 protein. The sample has approximately 68,000 distinct CDR3 sequences; 75% to 85% are singletons.

Sequenced sample: distant non-tumor lung tissue. This TCR was sampled from a man aged 55 to 70 with non-small cell lung cancer. The V gene is TRBV5-1, the J gene TRBJ2-1; 12 nucleotides match TRBD2. The CDR3 loop reads CASSFAEADVTSGRSNEQFF. The DNA of the CDR3 is TGCGCCAGCAGCTTTGCTGAGGCAGATGTTACTAGCGGGAGGAGCAATGAGCAGTTCTTC.